The clone carrying this T cell receptor beta chain is a singleton in its sample. The germline gives CDR1 LGHDT, CDR2 YNNKEL (reference sequence). This CDR3 comprises 17 residues. V shed 0 bases, J shed 6 bases, and the junction held 12 bases outside the gene matches. This sample was taken from a study of blood T cell repertoires in COVID-19. Study-level information: PBMCs, B-cell-depleted T cells, or T cells provided the cDNA or gDNA that made up the material.

The authors' processing: Reference gene primer amplification gave estimated nucleated cell counts. Clones were read by immunoSEQ multiplex PCR, and TCRdb kept only the in-frame ones, dropping some. D and trimming come from the DNA, and the V and J calls and clone size come from that table. This table holds 130,000 or so clones, approximately 87% found once. The sequence derives from a middle-aged man with acute or convalescent COVID-19. The chain is built from TRBV3-1 (or the pseudogene TRBV3-2) and TRBJ2-3, with TRBD2 matching over 7 bases. What was sequenced was peripheral blood. The CDR3 reads CASSQELAWARLDTQYF. The CDR3 DNA follows: TGTGCCAGCAGCCAAGAACTAGCGTGGGCAAGGTTGGATACGCAGTATTTT.